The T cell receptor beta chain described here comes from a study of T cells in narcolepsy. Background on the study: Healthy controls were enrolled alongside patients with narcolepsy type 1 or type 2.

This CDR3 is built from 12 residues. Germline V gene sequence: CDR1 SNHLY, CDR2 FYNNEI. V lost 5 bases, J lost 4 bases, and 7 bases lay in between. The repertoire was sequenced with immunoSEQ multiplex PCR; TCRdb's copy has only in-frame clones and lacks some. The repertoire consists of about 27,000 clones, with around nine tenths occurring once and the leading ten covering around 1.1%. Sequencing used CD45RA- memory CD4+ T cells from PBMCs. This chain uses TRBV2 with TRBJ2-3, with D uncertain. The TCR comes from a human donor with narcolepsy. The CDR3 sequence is CASSLSSDTQYF. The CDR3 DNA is TGTGCCAGCAGTCTCAGTTCAGATACGCAGTATTTT.